Below, one T cell receptor (beta chain) is given with its context. Its specificity is not known. The data were taken from a study of CD8 T cells in Susac syndrome. The CDR3 is 12 residues long. Trimming pared 5 bases from V and 4 bases from J, leaving 5 bases between. The germline V gene encodes CDR1 SGHTA and CDR2 FQGNSA. Random hexamers were used to reverse transcribe an amount of roughly 0.45 to 1 ug RNA. TCRdb ran MiXCR on the immunoSEQ multiplex PCR reads and lists one entry per CDR3 protein. The sample lists hundreds of thousands of distinct CDR3 sequences, about 85% occurring once. Study conclusions and caveats: It was acknowledged in the study that its TCR sequencing and HLA analysis involved a relatively small number of individuals.

Sequencing of TCR beta was undertaken in CD8+ and CD4+ T cells derived from blood. Source material: CD8+ T cells from PBMCs. The chain recombines TRBV7-2 with TRBJ1-4, with D uncertain. The source is a human donor with multiple sclerosis. In DNA, the CDR3 is TGTGCCAGCAGCGGATTTAATGAAAAACTGTTTTTT. Protein product: CASSGFNEKLFF.